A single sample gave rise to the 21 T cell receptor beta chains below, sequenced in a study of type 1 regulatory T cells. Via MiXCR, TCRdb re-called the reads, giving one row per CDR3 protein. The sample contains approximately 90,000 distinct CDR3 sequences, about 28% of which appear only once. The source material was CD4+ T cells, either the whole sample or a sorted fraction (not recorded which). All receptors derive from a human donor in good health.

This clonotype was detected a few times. As DNA, the CDR3 is TGCAGTGCTAGACCGGCAGGGGAAGAATATGGCTACACCTTC. This translates into CSARPAGEEYGYTF. The V gene is TRBV20-1, the J gene TRBJ1-2, with a weak D call TRBD1 (6 bases). This CDR3 has 14 residues. Per the germline V gene, CDR1 is DFQATT and CDR2 is SNEGSKA (reference sequence). V was pared by 2 bases and J by 5 bases, with 15 bases between.

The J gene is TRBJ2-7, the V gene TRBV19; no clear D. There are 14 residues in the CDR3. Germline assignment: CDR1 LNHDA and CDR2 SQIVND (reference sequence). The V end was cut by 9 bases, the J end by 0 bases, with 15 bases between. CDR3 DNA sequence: TGTGCCAGCAAAACGACATTTACCTCCTACGAGCAGTACTTC. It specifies CASKTTFTSYEQYF. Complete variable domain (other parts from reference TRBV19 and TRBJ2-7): DGGITQSPKYLFRKEGQNVTLSCEQNLNHDAMYWYRQDPGQGLRLIYYSQIVNDFQKGDIAEGYSVSREKKESFPLTVTSAQKNPTAFYLCASKTTFTSYEQYFGPGTRLTVT.

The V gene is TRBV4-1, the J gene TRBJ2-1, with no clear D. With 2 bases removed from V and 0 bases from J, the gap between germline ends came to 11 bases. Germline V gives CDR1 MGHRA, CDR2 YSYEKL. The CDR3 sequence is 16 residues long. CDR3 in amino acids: CASSQLTQSSYNEQFF. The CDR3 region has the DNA TGCGCCAGCAGCCAACTGACCCAGAGCTCCTACAATGAGCAGTTCTTC.

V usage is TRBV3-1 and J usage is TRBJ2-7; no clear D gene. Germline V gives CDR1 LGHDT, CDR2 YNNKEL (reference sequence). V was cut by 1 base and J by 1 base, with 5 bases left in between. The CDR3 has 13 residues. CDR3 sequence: CASSQVPSYEQYF. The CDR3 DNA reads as TGTGCCAGCAGCCAAGTTCCTTCCTACGAGCAGTACTTC.

CDR3 residues: CASSPYMSPWKLFF. In nucleotides, the CDR3 is TGTGCCAGCAGCCCCTACATGAGTCCTTGGAAACTGTTTTTT. The chain joins TRBV7-2 to TRBJ1-4; D remains unclear. The V end lost 5 bases, the J end lost 11 bases, and 18 bases lay between the germline ends. Germline loops: CDR1 SGHTA, CDR2 FQGNSA. The CDR3 length is 14 residues.

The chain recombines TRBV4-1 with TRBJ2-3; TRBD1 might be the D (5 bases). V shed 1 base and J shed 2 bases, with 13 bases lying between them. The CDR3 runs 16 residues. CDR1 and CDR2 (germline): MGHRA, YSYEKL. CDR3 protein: CASSQGQGGITDTQYF. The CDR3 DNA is TGCGCCAGCAGCCAAGGTCAGGGTGGGATCACAGATACGCAGTATTTT.

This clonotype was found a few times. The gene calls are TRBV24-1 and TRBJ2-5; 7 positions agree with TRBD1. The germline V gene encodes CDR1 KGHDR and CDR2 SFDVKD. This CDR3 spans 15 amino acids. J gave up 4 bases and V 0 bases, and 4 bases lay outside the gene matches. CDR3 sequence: CATSDLTGDRETQYF. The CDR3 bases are TGTGCCACCAGTGATTTGACAGGGGATCGAGAGACCCAGTACTTC.

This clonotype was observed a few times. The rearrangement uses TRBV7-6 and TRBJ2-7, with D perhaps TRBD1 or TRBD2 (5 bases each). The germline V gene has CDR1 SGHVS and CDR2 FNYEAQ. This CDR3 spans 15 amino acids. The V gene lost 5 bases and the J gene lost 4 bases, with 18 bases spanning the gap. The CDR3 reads CASSPIAGRTYEQYF. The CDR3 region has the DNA TGTGCCAGCAGCCCCATCGCAGGGAGAACTTACGAGCAGTACTTC. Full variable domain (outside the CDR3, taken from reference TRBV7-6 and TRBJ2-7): GAGVSQSPRYKVTKRGQDVALRCDPISGHVSLYWYRQALGQGPEFLTYFNYEAQQDKSGLPNDRFSAERPEGSISTLTIQRTEQRDSAMYRCASSPIAGRTYEQYFGPGTRLTVT.

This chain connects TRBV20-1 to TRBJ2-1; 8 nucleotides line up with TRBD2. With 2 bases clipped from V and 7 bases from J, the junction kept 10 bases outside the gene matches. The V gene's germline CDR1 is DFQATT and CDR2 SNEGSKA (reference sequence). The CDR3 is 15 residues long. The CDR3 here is CSARKLAALGNEQFF. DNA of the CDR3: TGCAGTGCTAGAAAACTAGCGGCCTTGGGGAATGAGCAGTTCTTC.

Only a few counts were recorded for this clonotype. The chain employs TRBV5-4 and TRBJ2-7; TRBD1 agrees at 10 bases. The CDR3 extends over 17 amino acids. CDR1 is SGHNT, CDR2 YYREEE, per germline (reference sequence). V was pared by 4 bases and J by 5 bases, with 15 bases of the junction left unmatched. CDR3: CASSREGRGQGFHEQYF. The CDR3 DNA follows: TGTGCCAGCAGCCGGGAAGGGAGGGGACAGGGGTTCCACGAGCAGTACTTC.

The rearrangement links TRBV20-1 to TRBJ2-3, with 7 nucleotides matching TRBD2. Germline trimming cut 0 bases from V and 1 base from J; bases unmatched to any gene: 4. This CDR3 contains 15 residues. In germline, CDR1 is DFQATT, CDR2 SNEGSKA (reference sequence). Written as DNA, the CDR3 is TGCAGTGCTAGAGATGGCGGGAGTGGCACAGATACGCAGTATTTT. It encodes CSARDGGSGTDTQYF.

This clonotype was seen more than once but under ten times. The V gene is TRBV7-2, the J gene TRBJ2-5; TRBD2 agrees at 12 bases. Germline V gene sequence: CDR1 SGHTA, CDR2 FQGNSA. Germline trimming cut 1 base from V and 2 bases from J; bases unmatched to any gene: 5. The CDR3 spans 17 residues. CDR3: CASSLVASGRGQETQYF. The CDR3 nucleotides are TGTGCCAGCAGCTTAGTAGCTAGCGGGAGGGGTCAAGAGACCCAGTACTTC. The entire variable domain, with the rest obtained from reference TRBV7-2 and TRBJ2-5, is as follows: GAGVSQSPSNKVTEKGKDVELRCDPISGHTALYWYRQSLGQGLEFLIYFQGNSAPDKSGLPSDRFSAERTGGSVSTLTIQRTQQEDSAVYLCASSLVASGRGQETQYFGPGTRLLVL.

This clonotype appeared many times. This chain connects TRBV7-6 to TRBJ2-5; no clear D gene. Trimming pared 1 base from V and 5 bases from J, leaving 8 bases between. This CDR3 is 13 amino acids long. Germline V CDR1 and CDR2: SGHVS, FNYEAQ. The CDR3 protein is CASSLGPDETQYF. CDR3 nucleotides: TGTGCCAGCAGCTTAGGTCCGGATGAGACCCAGTACTTC.

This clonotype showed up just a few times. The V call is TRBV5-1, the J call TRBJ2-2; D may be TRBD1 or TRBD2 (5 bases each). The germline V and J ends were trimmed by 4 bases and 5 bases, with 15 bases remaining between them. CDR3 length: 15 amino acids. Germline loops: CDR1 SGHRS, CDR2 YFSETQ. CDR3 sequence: CASSPGTGITGELFF. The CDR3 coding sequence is TGCGCCAGCAGCCCCGGGACCGGGATTACCGGGGAGCTGTTTTTT.

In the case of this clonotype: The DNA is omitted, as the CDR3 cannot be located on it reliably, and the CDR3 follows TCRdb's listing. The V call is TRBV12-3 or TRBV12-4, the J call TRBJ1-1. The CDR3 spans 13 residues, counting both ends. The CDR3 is CASSFGRGILSFF.

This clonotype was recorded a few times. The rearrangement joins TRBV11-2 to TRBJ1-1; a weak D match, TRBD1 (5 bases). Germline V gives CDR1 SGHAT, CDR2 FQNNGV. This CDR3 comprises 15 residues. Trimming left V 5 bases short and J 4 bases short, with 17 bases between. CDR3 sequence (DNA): TGTGCCAGCAGCCCCATTGGGGCAGGGCTCACTGAAGCTTTCTTT. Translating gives CASSPIGAGLTEAFF.

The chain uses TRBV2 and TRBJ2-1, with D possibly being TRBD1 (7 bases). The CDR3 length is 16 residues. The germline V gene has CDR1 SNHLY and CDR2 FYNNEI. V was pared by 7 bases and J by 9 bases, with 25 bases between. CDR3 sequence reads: CASMGLRGRGVPEQFF. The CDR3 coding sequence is TGTGCCAGCATGGGCCTGAGGGGCAGGGGGGTTCCTGAGCAGTTCTTC. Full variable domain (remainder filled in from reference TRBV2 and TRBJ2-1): EPEVTQTPSHQVTQMGQEVILRCVPISNHLYFYWYRQILGQKVEFLVSFYNNEISEKSEIFDDQFSVERPDGSNFTLKIRSTKLEDSAMYFCASMGLRGRGVPEQFFGPGTRLTVL.

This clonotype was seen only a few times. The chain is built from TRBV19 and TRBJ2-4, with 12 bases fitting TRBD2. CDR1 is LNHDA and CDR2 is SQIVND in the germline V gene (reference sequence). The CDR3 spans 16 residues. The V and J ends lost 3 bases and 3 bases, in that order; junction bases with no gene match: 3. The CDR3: CASSIPSGRVKNIQYF. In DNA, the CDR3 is TGTGCCAGTAGTATCCCTAGCGGGAGGGTCAAAAACATTCAGTACTTC.

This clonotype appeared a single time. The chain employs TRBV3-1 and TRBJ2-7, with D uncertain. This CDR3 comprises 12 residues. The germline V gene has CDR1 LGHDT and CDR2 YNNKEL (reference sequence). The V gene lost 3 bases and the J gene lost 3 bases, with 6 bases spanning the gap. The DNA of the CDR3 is TGTGCCAGCAGCCAGACTGTCTACGAGCAGTACTTC. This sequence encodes CASSQTVYEQYF.

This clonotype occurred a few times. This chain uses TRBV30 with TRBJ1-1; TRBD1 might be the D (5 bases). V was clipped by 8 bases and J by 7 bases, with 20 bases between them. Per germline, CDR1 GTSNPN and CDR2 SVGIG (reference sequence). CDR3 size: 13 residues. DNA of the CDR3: TGTGCCGGGGCGGGGGAATTATCGGGTGAAGCTTTCTTT. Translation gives CAGAGELSGEAFF. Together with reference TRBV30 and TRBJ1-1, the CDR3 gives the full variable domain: SQTIHQWPATLVQPVGSPLSLECTVEGTSNPNLYWYRQAAGRGLQLLFYSVGIGQISSEVPQNLSASRPQDRQFILSSKKLLLSDSGFYLCAGAGELSGEAFFGQGTRLTVV.

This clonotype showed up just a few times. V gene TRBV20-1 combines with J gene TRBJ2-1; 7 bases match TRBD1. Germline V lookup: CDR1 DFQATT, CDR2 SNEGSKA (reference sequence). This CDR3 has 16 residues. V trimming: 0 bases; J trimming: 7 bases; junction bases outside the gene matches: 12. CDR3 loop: CSARDRETGFDNEQFF. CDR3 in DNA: TGCAGTGCTAGAGATCGTGAGACAGGGTTTGATAATGAGCAGTTCTTC.